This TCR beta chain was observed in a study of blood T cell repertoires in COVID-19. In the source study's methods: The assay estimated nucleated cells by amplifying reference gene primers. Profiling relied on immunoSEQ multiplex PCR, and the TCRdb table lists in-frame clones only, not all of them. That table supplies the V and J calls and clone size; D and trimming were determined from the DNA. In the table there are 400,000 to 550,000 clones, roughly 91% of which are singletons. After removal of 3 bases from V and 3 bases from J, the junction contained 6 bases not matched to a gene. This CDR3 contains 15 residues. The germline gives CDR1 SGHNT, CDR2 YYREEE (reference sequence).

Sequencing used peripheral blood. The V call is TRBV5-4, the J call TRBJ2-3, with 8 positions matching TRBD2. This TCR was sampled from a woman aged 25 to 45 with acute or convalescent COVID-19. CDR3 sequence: CASSSLAEVTDTQYF. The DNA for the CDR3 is TGTGCCAGCAGCTCACTAGCGGAAGTTACAGATACGCAGTATTTT.